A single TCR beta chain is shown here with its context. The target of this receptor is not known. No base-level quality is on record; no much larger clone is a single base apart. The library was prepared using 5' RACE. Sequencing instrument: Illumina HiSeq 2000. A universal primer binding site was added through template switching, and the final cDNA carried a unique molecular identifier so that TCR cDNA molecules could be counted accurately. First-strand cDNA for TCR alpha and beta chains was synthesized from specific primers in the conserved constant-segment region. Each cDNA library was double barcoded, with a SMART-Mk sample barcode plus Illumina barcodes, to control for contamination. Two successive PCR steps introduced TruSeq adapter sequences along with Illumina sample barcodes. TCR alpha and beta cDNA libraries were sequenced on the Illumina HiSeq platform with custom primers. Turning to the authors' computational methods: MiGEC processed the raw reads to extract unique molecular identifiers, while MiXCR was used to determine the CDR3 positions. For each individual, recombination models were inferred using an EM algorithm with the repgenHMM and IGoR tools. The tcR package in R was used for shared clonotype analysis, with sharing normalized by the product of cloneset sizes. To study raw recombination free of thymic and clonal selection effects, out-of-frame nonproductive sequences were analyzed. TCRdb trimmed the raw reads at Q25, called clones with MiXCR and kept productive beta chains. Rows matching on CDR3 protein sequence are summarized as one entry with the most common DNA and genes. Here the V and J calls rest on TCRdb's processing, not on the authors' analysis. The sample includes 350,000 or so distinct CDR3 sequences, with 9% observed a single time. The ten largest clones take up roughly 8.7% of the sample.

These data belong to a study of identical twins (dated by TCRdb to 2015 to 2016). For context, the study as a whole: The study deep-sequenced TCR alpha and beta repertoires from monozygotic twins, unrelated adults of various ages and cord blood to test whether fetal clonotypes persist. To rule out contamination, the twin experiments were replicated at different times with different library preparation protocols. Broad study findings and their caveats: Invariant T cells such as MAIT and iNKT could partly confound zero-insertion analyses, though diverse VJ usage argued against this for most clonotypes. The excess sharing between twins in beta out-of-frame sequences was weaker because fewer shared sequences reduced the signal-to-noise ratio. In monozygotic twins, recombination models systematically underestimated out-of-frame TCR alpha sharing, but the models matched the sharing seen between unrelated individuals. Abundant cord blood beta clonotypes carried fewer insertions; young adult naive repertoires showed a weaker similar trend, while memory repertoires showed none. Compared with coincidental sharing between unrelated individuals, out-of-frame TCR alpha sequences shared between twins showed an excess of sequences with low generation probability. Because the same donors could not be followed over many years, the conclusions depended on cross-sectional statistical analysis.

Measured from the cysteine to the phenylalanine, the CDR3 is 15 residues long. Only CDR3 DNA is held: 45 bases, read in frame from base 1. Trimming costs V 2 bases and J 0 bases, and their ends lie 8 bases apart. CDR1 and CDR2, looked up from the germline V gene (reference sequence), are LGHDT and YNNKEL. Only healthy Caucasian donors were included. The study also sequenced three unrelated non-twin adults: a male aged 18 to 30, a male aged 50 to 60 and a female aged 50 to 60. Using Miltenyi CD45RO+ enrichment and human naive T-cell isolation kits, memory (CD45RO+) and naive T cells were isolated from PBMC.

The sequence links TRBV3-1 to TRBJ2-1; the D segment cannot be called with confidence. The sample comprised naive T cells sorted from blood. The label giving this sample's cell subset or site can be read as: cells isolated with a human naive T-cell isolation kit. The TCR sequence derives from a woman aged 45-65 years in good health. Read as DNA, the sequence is TGTGCCAGCAGCCAAACTTCAGACTCCTACAATGAGCAGTTCTTC. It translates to CASSQTSDSYNEQFF.